The clone carrying this TCR beta chain has only one observation. No antigen is known for it. The source of the sample is a study of cytomegalovirus exposure and HLA in healthy donors. Between the trimmed V and J ends, which lost 1 base and 3 bases, there was a span of 10 bases. Looked up from germline, CDR1 is GTSNPN and CDR2 is SVGIG (reference sequence). The CDR3 is 14 residues long. General study findings and limits: Apart from CMV serostatus, no immune exposure information was available.

The PCR had 60 Vbeta and 13 Jbeta primers. In the authors' methods: The authors later counted 70 million to 85 million unique TCR beta chains, 9 million to 12 million of them shared. Generated by immunoSEQ multiplex PCR, the TCRdb table keeps only in-frame clones and is missing some. V and J calls and clone size come straight from that table; D and trimming were deduced from the DNA. The sample consists of roughly 170,000 clones, roughly 80% of them appearing once. The sample comprised PBMCs. This TCR came from a man younger than 30 in good health and CMV-seronegative. The chain recombines TRBV30 with TRBJ1-5; a possible D gene is TRBD1 (6 bases). CDR3 DNA: TGTGCCTGGAGTGGAAGGGGGTTCAATCAGCCCCAGCATTTT. Translation: CAWSGRGFNQPQHF.